A selection of T cell receptor beta chains follows, all from one sample in a study of blood T cell repertoires in COVID-19. TCRdb's copy holds only in-frame clones and misses some; the assay was immunoSEQ multiplex PCR. The sample holds 210,000 or so clones, around 85% seen once. Input material: PBMCs or T cells enriched from blood (not recorded which). These receptors originate from a woman in her 50s in a cohort exposed to, infected with or recovered from COVID-19 (not recorded which). Both conserved end residues are part of each CDR3. The order of the fields is J gene, clone size, D gene, V gene, CDR3 protein, CDR3 DNA. A D gene is named only where the DNA matches it firmly. Clone sizes are given selectively: once, few, many, or a class where the clone is expanded.

J gene: TRBJ2-3; clone size: -; D gene: TRBD1; V gene: TRBV6-4; CDR3 protein: CASSEQGAEVDTQYF; CDR3 DNA: TGTGCCAGCAGTGAGCAGGGGGCGGAGGTGGATACGCAGTATTTT
J gene: TRBJ2-2; clone size: -; D gene: -; V gene: TRBV7-7; CDR3 protein: CASSLVTTNTGELFF; CDR3 DNA: TGTGCTAGCAGCTTAGTTACAACGAACACCGGGGAGCTGTTTTTT
J gene: TRBJ2-2; clone size: -; D gene: -; V gene: TRBV12-5; CDR3 protein: CASGPGVGELFF; CDR3 DNA: TGTGCTAGTGGCCCGGGAGTCGGGGAGCTGTTTTTT
J gene: TRBJ1-2; clone size: -; D gene: -; V gene: TRBV9; CDR3 protein: CASSTIAGARYGYTF; CDR3 DNA: TGTGCCAGCAGCACTATCGCGGGAGCTCGGTATGGCTACACCTTC
J gene: TRBJ2-5; clone size: -; D gene: TRBD1; V gene: TRBV7-3; CDR3 protein: CASSLTPGQGGETQYF; CDR3 DNA: TGTGCCAGCAGCTTAACTCCGGGACAGGGAGGAGAGACCCAGTACTTC
J gene: TRBJ1-2; clone size: -; D gene: -; V gene: TRBV7-5; CDR3 protein: CARSLGQNNNYGYTF; CDR3 DNA: TGTGCCAGAAGCTTAGGACAAAATAATAACTATGGCTACACCTTC
J gene: TRBJ2-1; clone size: -; D gene: TRBD2; V gene: TRBV7-6; CDR3 protein: CASSLEGLASESEQFF; CDR3 DNA: TGTGCCAGCAGCTTAGAGGGACTAGCATCCGAAAGTGAGCAGTTCTTC
J gene: TRBJ1-1; clone size: -; D gene: -; V gene: TRBV10-3; CDR3 protein: CATERNQNTEAFF; CDR3 DNA: TGTGCCACCGAGAGGAACCAGAACACTGAAGCTTTCTTT
J gene: TRBJ1-1; clone size: -; D gene: -; V gene: TRBV28; CDR3 protein: CASTFQGWAFF; CDR3 DNA: TGTGCCAGCACCTTCCAGGGGTGGGCTTTCTTT
J gene: TRBJ2-7; clone size: -; D gene: -; V gene: TRBV6-2/TRBV6-3; CDR3 protein: CASSLDAYEQYF; CDR3 DNA: TGTGCCAGCAGTCTAGATGCCTACGAGCAGTACTTC
J gene: TRBJ1-5; clone size: few; D gene: -; V gene: TRBV27; CDR3 protein: CASSLAGLSNQPQHF; CDR3 DNA: TGTGCCAGCAGTTTAGCGGGGCTTAGCAATCAGCCCCAGCATTTT
J gene: TRBJ1-2; clone size: -; D gene: TRBD1; V gene: TRBV3-1/TRBV3-2; CDR3 protein: CASSQANRGHGYTF; CDR3 DNA: TGTGCCAGCAGCCAAGCAAACAGGGGTCATGGCTACACCTTC
J gene: TRBJ1-2; clone size: -; D gene: -; V gene: TRBV24-1; CDR3 protein: CATSDGRDYGYTF; CDR3 DNA: TGTGCCACCAGTGACGGCAGGGACTATGGCTACACCTTC
J gene: TRBJ1-1; clone size: -; D gene: TRBD1; V gene: TRBV14; CDR3 protein: CASSQYLNRGTEAFF; CDR3 DNA: TGTGCCAGCAGCCAATATCTCAACAGGGGCACTGAAGCTTTCTTT
J gene: TRBJ1-2; clone size: few; D gene: -; V gene: TRBV7-2; CDR3 protein: CASSFTGNYGYTF; CDR3 DNA: TGTGCCAGCAGCTTTACAGGGAACTATGGCTACACCTTC
J gene: TRBJ2-4; clone size: -; D gene: TRBD2; V gene: TRBV27; CDR3 protein: CASSPGSGRAKNIQYF; CDR3 DNA: TGTGCCAGCAGTCCAGGTAGCGGGAGAGCCAAAAACATTCAGTACTTC
J gene: TRBJ1-2; clone size: -; D gene: TRBD1; V gene: TRBV5-6; CDR3 protein: CASSYLGQGSIIGYTF; CDR3 DNA: TGTGCCAGCAGCTACCTAGGACAGGGGAGTATAATTGGCTACACCTTC
J gene: TRBJ1-4; clone size: -; D gene: -; V gene: TRBV23-1; CDR3 protein: CASSHPRGTNEKLFF; CDR3 DNA: TGCGCCAGCAGCCACCCCAGGGGTACAAATGAAAAACTGTTTTTT
J gene: TRBJ2-1; clone size: -; D gene: TRBD1; V gene: TRBV9; CDR3 protein: CASSVTGDSYNEQFF; CDR3 DNA: TGTGCCAGCAGCGTAACAGGGGACTCCTACAATGAGCAGTTCTTC
J gene: TRBJ2-2; clone size: few; D gene: TRBD2; V gene: TRBV3-1/TRBV3-2; CDR3 protein: CASSQEVSASGGATGELFF; CDR3 DNA: TGTGCCAGCAGCCAAGAAGTGTCGGCTAGCGGGGGGGCCACCGGGGAGCTGTTTTTT
J gene: TRBJ1-6; clone size: -; D gene: TRBD1; V gene: TRBV7-8; CDR3 protein: CASSSTGTGNNSPLHF; CDR3 DNA: TGTGCCAGCAGCTCCACCGGGACAGGAAATAATTCACCCCTCCACTTT
J gene: TRBJ2-4; clone size: -; D gene: TRBD1; V gene: TRBV6-2/TRBV6-3; CDR3 protein: CASSPTGAKNIQYF; CDR3 DNA: TGTGCCAGCAGTCCGACAGGGGCCAAAAACATTCAGTACTTC
J gene: TRBJ2-5; clone size: -; D gene: TRBD2; V gene: TRBV5-1; CDR3 protein: CASSLRGGVPNQETQYF; CDR3 DNA: TGCGCCAGCAGCTTGAGGGGAGGGGTCCCAAACCAAGAGACCCAGTACTTC
J gene: TRBJ1-6; clone size: -; D gene: -; V gene: TRBV6-2/TRBV6-3; CDR3 protein: CASSYSGRALSPLHF; CDR3 DNA: TGTGCCAGCAGTTACTCTGGCAGGGCCCTTTCACCCCTCCACTTT
J gene: TRBJ2-1; clone size: -; D gene: TRBD2; V gene: TRBV7-2; CDR3 protein: CASGGGSYYNEQFF; CDR3 DNA: TGTGCCAGCGGCGGGGGGAGCTACTACAATGAGCAGTTCTTC
J gene: TRBJ2-1; clone size: -; D gene: -; V gene: TRBV23-1; CDR3 protein: CASSQSIKGRSADNEQFF; CDR3 DNA: TGCGCCAGCAGTCAATCTATCAAAGGTAGGTCCGCGGACAATGAGCAGTTCTTC
J gene: TRBJ1-1; clone size: -; D gene: -; V gene: TRBV3-1/TRBV3-2; CDR3 protein: CASSQARNTEAFF; CDR3 DNA: TGTGCCAGCAGCCAAGCTAGGAACACTGAAGCTTTCTTT
J gene: TRBJ1-2; clone size: -; D gene: TRBD1; V gene: TRBV2; CDR3 protein: CASSGDRLSGYTF; CDR3 DNA: TGTGCCAGCAGTGGGGACAGACTGAGTGGCTACACCTTC